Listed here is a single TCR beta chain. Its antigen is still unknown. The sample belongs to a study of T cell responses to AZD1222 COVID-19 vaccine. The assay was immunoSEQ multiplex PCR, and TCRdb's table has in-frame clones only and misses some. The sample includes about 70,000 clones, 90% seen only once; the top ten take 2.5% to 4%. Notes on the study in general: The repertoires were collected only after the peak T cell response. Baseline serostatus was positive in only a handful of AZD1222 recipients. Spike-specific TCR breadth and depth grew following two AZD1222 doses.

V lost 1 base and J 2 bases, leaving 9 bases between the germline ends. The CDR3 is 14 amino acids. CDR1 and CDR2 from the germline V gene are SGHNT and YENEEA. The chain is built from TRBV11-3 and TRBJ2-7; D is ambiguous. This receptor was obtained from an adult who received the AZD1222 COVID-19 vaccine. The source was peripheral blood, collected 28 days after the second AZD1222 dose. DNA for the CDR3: TGTGCCAGCAGCTTAGGGGCGGAAACCTACGAGCAGTACTTC. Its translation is CASSLGAETYEQYF.